This is a list of T cell receptor beta chains from one sample in a study of identical twins. TCRdb reprocessed the 5' RACE reads with MiXCR, giving one entry per CDR3 protein. This sample carries some 250,000 distinct CDR3 sequences, about 6.7% of them seen once, and the ten largest clones take just over 14%. These same data were also listed under a study on T cells expressing NK-cell markers.

Material for sequencing was CD8+ T cells sorted from blood. The receptor source for this set is a woman younger than 35 in good health. Each CDR3 is given with its conserved first and last residue. The order of the fields is V gene, clone size, D gene, CDR3 length, J gene, CDR3 protein, CDR3 DNA. D genes are given only for firm matches. Size values are once, few and many counts, or a class for expanded clones, and some rows have none.

TRBV15	many	TRBD1	15	TRBJ2-7	CATSTRQGSPYEQYF	TGTGCCACCAGCACCCGACAGGGAAGCCCCTACGAGCAGTACTTC
TRBV7-2	few	NA	15	TRBJ2-2	CASSLAIANTGELFF	TGTGCCAGCAGCCTAGCGATCGCGAACACCGGGGAGCTGTTTTTT
TRBV27	many	NA	15	TRBJ2-1	CASSSRQGTYNEQFF	TGTGCCAGCAGTTCTCGTCAGGGGACTTACAATGAGCAGTTCTTC
TRBV7-8	few	NA	13	TRBJ2-2	CASALSPTGELFF	TGTGCCAGCGCTCTGAGCCCCACCGGGGAGCTGTTTTTT
TRBV15	few	NA	15	TRBJ1-3	CATSKSLSVANTIYF	TGTGCCACCAGCAAATCTCTATCTGTTGCGAACACCATATATTTT
TRBV5-1	many	NA	15	TRBJ2-2	CASSLIRDITGELFF	TGCGCCAGCAGCTTGATTCGGGACATCACCGGGGAGCTGTTTTTT
TRBV7-9	NA	NA	16	TRBJ2-7	CASSENRDRRSYEQYF	TGTGCCAGCAGCGAAAACCGGGACCGCCGATCCTACGAGCAGTACTTC
TRBV7-9	many	NA	16	TRBJ2-7	CASSLSPLGVLNEQYF	TGTGCCAGCAGCTTATCGCCTCTAGGGGTGCTCAACGAGCAGTACTTC
TRBV7-6	NA	NA	16	TRBJ2-3	CASSLVGVSSTDTQYF	TGTGCCAGCAGCTTAGTAGGGGTTTCTAGCACAGATACGCAGTATTTT
TRBV27	NA	TRBD2	15	TRBJ2-7	CASSLGGVPQDEQYF	TGTGCCAGCAGTTTGGGGGGGGTCCCTCAGGACGAGCAGTACTTC
TRBV12-3/TRBV12-4	many	NA	13	TRBJ1-1	CASSFVPGTEAFF	TGTGCCAGCAGCTTCGTACCTGGGACTGAAGCTTTCTTT
TRBV15	NA	NA	11	TRBJ2-7	CATSLGYEQYF	TGTGCCACCAGCCTAGGGTACGAGCAGTACTTC
TRBV4-1	many	NA	15	TRBJ1-1	CASSLVSVMNTEAFF	TGCGCCAGCAGCCTCGTCTCCGTCATGAACACTGAAGCTTTCTTT
TRBV6-1	NA	NA	15	TRBJ2-7	CASSVGGLPAYEQYF	TGTGCCAGCAGTGTAGGGGGACTCCCCGCCTACGAGCAGTACTTC
TRBV6-2/TRBV6-3	many	NA	13	TRBJ2-1	CASGDSRGDEQFF	TGTGCCAGCGGAGACTCCCGAGGGGATGAGCAGTTCTTC
TRBV20-1	few	TRBD2	13	TRBJ2-5	CSRTSGIQETQYF	TGCAGTCGTACTAGCGGAATCCAAGAGACCCAGTACTTC
TRBV7-3	few	NA	15	TRBJ1-1	CASSYPPTGNTEAFF	TGTGCCAGCAGCTACCCCCCTACAGGGAACACTGAAGCTTTCTTT
TRBV3-1	few	NA	17	TRBJ2-2	CASSQLGQGEKTGELFF	TGTGCCAGCAGCCAATTGGGTCAGGGAGAGAAAACCGGGGAGCTGTTTTTT
TRBV12-3/TRBV12-4	few	NA	15	TRBJ1-1	CASSLGRGMDTEAFF	TGTGCCAGCAGTTTAGGTCGGGGGATGGACACTGAAGCTTTCTTT
TRBV6-1	few	TRBD2	14	TRBJ2-3	CASASGRASDTQYF	TGTGCCAGCGCTAGCGGGAGGGCCTCAGATACGCAGTATTTT
TRBV7-9	few	NA	14	TRBJ2-5	CASSLAVGLETQYF	TGTGCCAGCAGCCTTGCCGTTGGCCTCGAGACCCAGTACTTC
TRBV6-5	many	TRBD2	16	TRBJ2-3	CASSNLAGRRTDTQYF	TGTGCCAGCAGTAACTTAGCGGGGCGGCGCACAGATACGCAGTATTTT
TRBV15	many	NA	15	TRBJ2-3	CATSRDHEGTDTQYF	TGTGCCACCAGCAGAGATCACGAGGGCACAGATACGCAGTATTTT
TRBV20-1	many	TRBD1	14	TRBJ1-6	CSAGSGTENSPLHF	TGCAGTGCTGGGTCCGGGACAGAGAATTCACCCCTCCACTTT
TRBV7-9	many	TRBD1	14	TRBJ1-2	CASRDGQGKSGYTF	TGTGCCAGCAGGGATGGACAGGGCAAAAGTGGCTACACCTTC
TRBV27	few	TRBD2	16	TRBJ2-3	CASSPLSGASTDTQYF	TGTGCCAGCAGTCCGCTTAGCGGGGCGAGCACAGATACGCAGTATTTT
TRBV27	NA	NA	14	TRBJ1-1	CASRDWGAGAEAFF	TGTGCCAGCAGGGATTGGGGGGCGGGCGCTGAAGCTTTCTTT
TRBV7-9	many	NA	12	TRBJ1-1	CASSSDRPEAFF	TGTGCCAGCAGCTCCGACCGTCCGGAAGCTTTCTTT
TRBV11-2	few	TRBD1	15	TRBJ1-2	CASSPLIPQGLGYTF	TGTGCCAGCAGCCCGCTCATACCACAGGGGCTTGGCTACACCTTC
TRBV13	NA	TRBD2	16	TRBJ2-1	CASIKVAGEERNEQFF	TGTGCCAGCATCAAGGTAGCGGGAGAAGAGAGGAATGAGCAGTTCTTC
TRBV7-9	many	NA	13	TRBJ1-2	CASSEMVPYGYTF	TGTGCCAGCAGCGAGATGGTACCCTATGGCTACACCTTC
TRBV10-3	many	TRBD1	15	TRBJ1-1	CAISGDRGKNTEAFF	TGTGCCATCAGTGGAGACAGGGGGAAAAACACTGAAGCTTTCTTT
TRBV11-2	few	TRBD1	18	TRBJ1-5	CASSLRDGQGARSQPQHF	TGTGCCAGCAGCTTAAGGGATGGACAGGGGGCGCGGAGTCAGCCCCAGCATTTT
TRBV29-1	many	NA	14	TRBJ1-2	CSAQGGLDGYGYTF	TGCAGCGCCCAAGGGGGTTTGGACGGCTATGGCTACACCTTC
TRBV10-3	few	TRBD2	18	TRBJ2-1	CAISPGTSGRHSYNEQFF	TGTGCCATCAGTCCCGGGACTAGCGGGAGGCACTCCTACAATGAGCAGTTCTTC
TRBV20-1	few	NA	14	TRBJ1-2	CSASPQVANYGYTF	TGCAGTGCTAGTCCTCAGGTAGCTAACTATGGCTACACCTTC
TRBV27	NA	NA	15	TRBJ1-1	CASSLLLGWNTEAFF	TGTGCCAGCAGTCTCCTTTTAGGTTGGAACACTGAAGCTTTCTTT
TRBV7-9	NA	NA	15	TRBJ1-3	CASSLSVSAGNTIYF	TGTGCCAGCAGCTTATCAGTGTCAGCTGGAAACACCATATATTTT
TRBV27	many	NA	14	TRBJ1-1	CASSLSRTSSEAFF	TGTGCCAGCAGTTTATCCCGGACGTCCAGTGAAGCTTTCTTT
TRBV27	many	NA	13	TRBJ1-2	CASRDGSYGGYTF	TGTGCCAGCAGGGACGGGTCCTATGGAGGCTACACCTTC
TRBV20-1	few	TRBD1	13	TRBJ2-7	CSARGDRGYEQYF	TGCAGTGCTAGAGGGGACAGGGGCTACGAGCAGTACTTC
TRBV20-1	many	NA	13	TRBJ1-3	CSARTGSGNTIYF	TGCAGTGCGAGAACGGGGTCCGGAAACACCATATATTTT